The sequence of this T cell receptor beta chain was determined in a study of brain T cells in children with intractable seizures. Here immunoSEQ multiplex PCR was the method, and the copy in TCRdb shows in-frame clones only, minus some. The sample carries 70,000 to 85,000 clones, 90% to 95% recorded once. Germline values: CDR1 SGDLS, CDR2 YYNGEE. Unmatched junction bases numbered 9, after V lost 3 bases and J lost 5 bases. The CDR3 contains 16 residues. Only cases whose brain tissue showed the highest T cell transcript signatures were sequenced. The specimen comprised peripheral blood, sampled at surgery. The J gene is TRBJ2-1, the V gene TRBV9, with 9 bases aligning to TRBD2. The TCR was taken from a girl aged 2 to 10 with Rasmussen encephalitis and intractable seizures. As DNA, the CDR3 is TGTGCCAGCAGCGGGCGGGGGACTAGCCTGAACAATGAGCAGTTCTTC. Translation: CASSGRGTSLNNEQFF.